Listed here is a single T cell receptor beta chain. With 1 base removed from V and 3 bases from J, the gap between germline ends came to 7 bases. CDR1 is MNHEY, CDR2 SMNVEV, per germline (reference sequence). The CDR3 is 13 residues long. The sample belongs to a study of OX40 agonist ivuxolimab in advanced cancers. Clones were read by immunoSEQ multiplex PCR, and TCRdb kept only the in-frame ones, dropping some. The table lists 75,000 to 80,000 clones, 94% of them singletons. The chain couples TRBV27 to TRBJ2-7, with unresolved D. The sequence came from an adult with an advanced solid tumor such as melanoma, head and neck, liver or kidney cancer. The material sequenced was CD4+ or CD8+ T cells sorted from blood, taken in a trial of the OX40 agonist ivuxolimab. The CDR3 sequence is CASSLWQDYEQYF. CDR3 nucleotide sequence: TGTGCCAGCAGTTTATGGCAGGACTACGAGCAGTACTTC.